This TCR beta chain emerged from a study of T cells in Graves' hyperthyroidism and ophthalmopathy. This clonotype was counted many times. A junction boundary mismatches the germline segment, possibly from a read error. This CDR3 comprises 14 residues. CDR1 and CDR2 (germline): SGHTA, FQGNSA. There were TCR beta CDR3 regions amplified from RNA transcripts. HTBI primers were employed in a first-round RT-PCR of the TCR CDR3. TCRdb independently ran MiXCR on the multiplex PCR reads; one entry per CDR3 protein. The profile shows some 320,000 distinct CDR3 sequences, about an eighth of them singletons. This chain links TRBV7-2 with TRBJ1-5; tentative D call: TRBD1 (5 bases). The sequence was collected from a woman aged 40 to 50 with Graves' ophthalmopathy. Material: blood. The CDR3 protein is CASSVATGGQPQHF. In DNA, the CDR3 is TGTGCCAGCAGCGTAGCCACAGGTGGGCAGCCCCAGCATTTT.